These 8 T cell receptor beta chains were sequenced from one sample in a study of cytomegalovirus exposure and HLA in healthy donors. Vbeta (60) and Jbeta (13) primers were used in the PCR. Clones were read by immunoSEQ multiplex PCR, and TCRdb kept only the in-frame ones, dropping some. Among approximately 180,000 clones listed, roughly 73% were seen once. The sequencing sample was made of PBMCs. The receptors here all came from a woman younger than 45 in good health and CMV-seronegative.

J is TRBJ1-2 and V is TRBV7-9; D might be TRBD1 (6 bases). CDR1 is SEHNR and CDR2 is FQNEAQ in the germline V gene (reference sequence). The V and J ends lost 1 base and 6 bases respectively, with 9 bases between them. The CDR3 has 13 residues. CDR3: CASSLDRVDGYTF. CDR3 coding DNA: TGTGCCAGCAGCTTAGACAGGGTGGATGGCTACACCTTC.

This clone turned up a few times. The DNA of the CDR3 is TGTGCCAGCAGCCGAGGGTGGGGAGGCTCTGGGGCCAACGTCCTGACTTTC. Translating gives CASSRGWGGSGANVLTF. The chain combines TRBV9 with TRBJ2-6; tentatively, D is TRBD2 (6 bases). Germline V CDR1 and CDR2: SGDLS, YYNGEE. V lost 4 bases to trimming and J lost 0 bases, with 14 bases between them. The CDR3 is made up of 17 amino acids.

V gene TRBV9 combines with J gene TRBJ2-5, with D unclear. There are 13 residues in the CDR3. CDR1 and CDR2 from the germline V gene are SGDLS and YYNGEE. The germline V and J ends were trimmed by 0 bases and 4 bases, with 7 bases remaining between them. The CDR3 DNA follows: TGTGCCAGCAGCGTAGAGATGAGAGAGACCCAGTACTTC. Its translation: CASSVEMRETQYF.

The chain recombines TRBV5-1 with TRBJ2-1; TRBD2 agrees at 9 bases. Germline loops: CDR1 SGHRS, CDR2 YFSETQ. Germline trimming cut 2 bases from V and 3 bases from J; bases unmatched to any gene: 12. The CDR3 has 18 residues. CDR3 DNA sequence: TGCGCCAGCAGCTTATCTGGTGCAAGCGGGGGGATCTACAATGAGCAGTTCTTC. It codes for CASSLSGASGGIYNEQFF.

The J gene is TRBJ2-5, the V gene TRBV4-3; D remains unclear. The germline gives CDR1 LGHNA, CDR2 YSLEER. Deletions cut 0 bases from V and 3 bases from J, with 5 bases between. The CDR3 loop spans 13 amino acids. CDR3 sequence reads: CASSQDPKETQYF. CDR3 in DNA: TGCGCCAGCAGCCAAGACCCAAAAGAGACCCAGTACTTC.

This chain joins TRBV9 and TRBJ2-5, with TRBD1 as a possible D gene (6 bases). CDR1 SGDLS and CDR2 YYNGEE come from the germline V gene. V lost 6 bases, J lost 5 bases, and 20 bases lay in between. This CDR3 has 15 amino acids. This chain's CDR3 is CASNPRSGGEETQYF. The CDR3 bases are TGTGCCAGCAACCCCCGATCTGGGGGCGAGGAGACCCAGTACTTC.

The chain joins TRBV5-1 to TRBJ2-1, with TRBD2 identical over 11 bases. The CDR3 extends over 18 amino acids. The J segment lost 3 bases and the V segment lost 4 bases, leaving 12 bases of the junction unmatched. The V gene's germline CDR1 is SGHRS and CDR2 YFSETQ. CDR3 residues: CASSPATLAGAYYNEQFF. CDR3 coding DNA: TGCGCCAGCAGCCCTGCTACACTAGCGGGGGCCTACTACAATGAGCAGTTCTTC.

J is TRBJ1-5 and V is TRBV6-1; TRBD1 might be the D (5 bases). The CDR3 runs 13 residues. V was shortened by 8 bases and J by 0 bases, with 8 bases between the two germline ends. In germline, CDR1 is MNHNS, CDR2 SASEGT. CDR3 coding DNA: TGTGCCAGCGGGGGGATTAGCAATCAGCCCCAGCATTTT. Protein product: CASGGISNQPQHF.